The clone carrying this T cell receptor (beta chain) was observed once. Its antigen is not known. The sample comes from a study of CD8+CD57+ T cells in acquired aplastic anemia. Study overall: DNA recovered from sorted CD4+ and CD8+ cells had a mean of approximately 3.2 ug. Findings and caveats of the study: For CD8+ Simpson's diversity, patients and controls showed no significant difference. Patients and controls were found to share over 25 CD8+ CDR3 sequences.

Sequenced patients had shown CD8+CD57+ cell expansion by flow cytometry. Genomic DNA, the template, was used for profiling of the TCR beta VDJ and CDR3. TCRdb reprocessed the reads via MiXCR and lists one record per CDR3 protein. This table has around 220,000 distinct CDR3 sequences, over 40% appearing once. Germline CDR1 and CDR2: SGDLS and YYNGEE. The CDR3 has 13 residues. V was shortened by 0 bases and J by 7 bases, with 9 bases between the two germline ends. The J gene is TRBJ2-3, the V gene TRBV9; D is ambiguous. Specimen: sorted CD4+, CD8+, or CD8+CD57+ T cells (not recorded which) from PBMCs. The clonotype was recovered from a human donor with aplastic anemia. The CDR3 DNA reads TGTGCCAGCAGCGTAGCTTCCCCAAATACGCAGTATTTT. Translation gives CASSVASPNTQYF.